This T cell receptor (beta chain) was documented in a study of patients and donors after allogeneic stem cell transplantation. This clonotype has a handful of counts. TCRdb used MiXCR to reprocess the RT-PCR reads, holding one entry per CDR3 protein. The sample comprises about 960,000 distinct CDR3 sequences, over 15% of which are singletons, and around 6% rests with the top ten. The CDR3 consists of 12 residues. V was shortened by 3 bases and J by 5 bases, with 7 bases between the two germline ends. Germline lookup yields CDR1 MDHEN and CDR2 SYDVKM. This sequence was found in a human donor who was either an allogeneic HSCT recipient or a stem cell or donor lymphocyte infusion donor (not recorded which). It is not recorded whose cells these are; they may come from a transplant donor. Sample: blood, either unsorted or a sorted T cell fraction (not recorded which). This chain joins TRBV28 and TRBJ1-1, with unresolved D. The CDR3 protein is CASSFRWTEAFF. As DNA, the CDR3 is TGTGCCAGCAGTTTCCGGTGGACTGAAGCTTTCTTT.